A single sample is the source of the 7 T cell receptor beta chains below, sequenced in a study of T cell repertoires in cytomegalovirus infection. TCRdb re-analysed the reads in MiXCR, keeping a single row per CDR3 protein. The sample shows more than 250,000 distinct CDR3 sequences, roughly an eighth of them seen only once. Sequenced input: PBMCs. Source of these receptors: a human donor in good health (CMV status not recorded). Some clones in this sample may be carry-over from other donors' samples.

This clonotype was counted ten times or more. The V call is TRBV20-1, the J call TRBJ1-4; 7 bases align to TRBD1. Trimming at V came to 1 base and at J to 4 bases, leaving 9 bases not matched to a gene. Looked up from germline, CDR1 is DFQATT and CDR2 is SNEGSKA (reference sequence). The CDR3 runs to 16 residues. CDR3 sequence (DNA): TGCAGTGCTAGAGCTTCGGGGGGGACAGTTAATGAAAAACTGTTTTTT. Amino acid sequence: CSARASGGTVNEKLFF.

V usage is TRBV7-8 and J usage is TRBJ2-1; a possible D gene is TRBD1 (6 bases). The germline CDR1 and CDR2 sequences are SGHVS and FQNEAQ. Trimming removed 1 base from V and 6 bases from J, with 13 bases in between. CDR3 length: 15 residues. CDR3 loop: CASSLVGGQFNEQFF. In nucleotides, the CDR3 is TGTGCCAGCAGCTTAGTCGGAGGACAGTTCAATGAGCAGTTCTTC.

This clonotype was recorded at least ten times. The chain links TRBV7-9 to TRBJ2-7; TRBD2 aligns across 8 bases. The CDR3 is made up of 15 amino acids. The junction had 13 bases not matched to a gene; V was cut back by 5 bases and J by 7 bases. Germline V gene sequence: CDR1 SEHNR, CDR2 FQNEAQ (reference sequence). The CDR3 DNA follows: TGTGCCAGCAGCGCCAGCGGGAGCGAGGTTCGAGAGCAGTACTTC. This sequence encodes CASSASGSEVREQYF. Combining the CDR3 with reference TRBV7-9 and TRBJ2-7 gives the whole variable domain DTGVSQNPRHKITKRGQNVTFRCDPISEHNRLYWYRQTLGQGPEFLTYFQNEAQLEKSRLLSDRFSAERPKGSFSTLEIQRTEQGDSAMYLCASSASGSEVREQYFGPGTRLTVT.

The chain couples TRBV5-1 to TRBJ1-6, with D perhaps matching TRBD1 (6 bases). CDR3 length: 15 amino acids. The V gene lost 2 bases and the J gene lost 8 bases, with 14 bases spanning the gap. CDR1 is SGHRS and CDR2 is YFSETQ in the germline V gene. CDR3 bases: TGCGCCAGCAGCTTTAACAGGGATGGGGATTCACCCCTCCACTTT. Translation: CASSFNRDGDSPLHF.

This clonotype was counted between two and nine times. This chain connects TRBV20-1 to TRBJ1-3, with D unresolved. V lost 0 bases to trimming and J lost 0 bases, with 6 bases between them. The V gene's germline CDR1 is DFQATT and CDR2 SNEGSKA (reference sequence). CDR3 length: 14 residues. This CDR3 reads CSARDSVSGNTIYF. In nucleotides, the CDR3 is TGCAGTGCTAGAGATTCGGTCTCTGGAAACACCATATATTTT.

In the case of this clonotype: A read error is possible here, since a much larger clone lies one base away. The chain recombines TRBV7-9 with TRBJ2-7, with no clear D. CDR1 and CDR2 from the germline V gene are SEHNR and FQNEAQ (reference sequence). The CDR3 totals 17 residues. The DNA for the CDR3 is TGTGCCGGCAGCTCCCTACCCCCTGGGGAACTCGGCAACGAGCAGTACTTC. Translated, it gives CAGSSLPPGELGNEQYF. Based on the CDR3 plus reference TRBV7-9 and TRBJ2-7, the full variable domain is DTGVSQNPRHKITKRGQNVTFRCDPISEHNRLYWYRQTLGQGPEFLTYFQNEAQLEKSRLLSDRFSAERPKGSFSTLEIQRTEQGDSAMYLCAGSSLPPGELGNEQYFGPGTRLTVT.

This clonotype has ten or more counts. V and J are TRBV28 and TRBJ1-5; possible D gene TRBD1, 6 bases. CDR1 is MDHEN, CDR2 SYDVKM, per germline. The V gene lost 3 bases and the J gene lost 4 bases, with 16 bases spanning the gap. The CDR3 has 16 residues. The CDR3 DNA follows: TGTGCCAGCAGTTTCGCCTTAAGAACAGGGAATCAGCCCCAGCATTTT. Its protein is CASSFALRTGNQPQHF.